This T cell receptor beta chain was captured in a study of control samples from healthy donors and cancer patients. The repertoire was sequenced with immunoSEQ multiplex PCR; TCRdb's copy has only in-frame clones and lacks some. The table includes 150,000 or so clones, roughly 90% detected once. Germline V gives CDR1 MDHEN, CDR2 SYDVKM. The CDR3 length is 18 residues. V gave up 6 bases and J gave up 4 bases; unmatched junction bases: 14. V gene TRBV28 combines with J gene TRBJ2-7, with 14 positions matching TRBD2. This receptor was obtained from a man younger than 40 in good health. What was sequenced was blood. For the CDR3, the DNA is TGTGCCAGCAGCCTACAGCCGGGACTAGCGGGAGCCTCTTACGAGCAGTACTTC. As protein: CASSLQPGLAGASYEQYF.